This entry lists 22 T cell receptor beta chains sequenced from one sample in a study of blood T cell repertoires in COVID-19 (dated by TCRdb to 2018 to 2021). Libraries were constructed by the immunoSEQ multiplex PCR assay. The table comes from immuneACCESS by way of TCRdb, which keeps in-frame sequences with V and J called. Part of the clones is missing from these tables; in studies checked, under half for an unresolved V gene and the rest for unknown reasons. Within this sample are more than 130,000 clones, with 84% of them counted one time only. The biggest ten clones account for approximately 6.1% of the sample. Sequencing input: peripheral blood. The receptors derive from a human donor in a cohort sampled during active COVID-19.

The chain's CDR3 is CASSWGLSGTDTQYF. The CDR3 coding sequence is TGTGCCAGCAGCTGGGGGCTATCGGGCACAGATACGCAGTATTTT. The rearrangement joins TRBV5-5 to TRBJ2-3, with a weak D call TRBD1 (6 bases). V lost 3 bases and J 1 base, leaving 12 bases between the germline ends. The CDR3 loop spans 15 amino acids. Germline V lookup: CDR1 SGHKS, CDR2 YYEKEE (reference sequence). Looking up the rest from reference TRBV5-5 and TRBJ2-3 gives the full variable domain: DAGVTQSPTHLIKTRGQQVTLRCSPISGHKSVSWYQQVLGQGPQFIFQYYEKEERGRGNFPDRFSARQFPNYSSELNVNALLLGDSALYLCASSWGLSGTDTQYFGPGTRLTVL.

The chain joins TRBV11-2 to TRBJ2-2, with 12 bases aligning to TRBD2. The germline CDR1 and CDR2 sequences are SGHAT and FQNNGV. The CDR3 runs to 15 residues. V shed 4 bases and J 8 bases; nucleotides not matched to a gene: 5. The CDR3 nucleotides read TGTGCCAGCAGCTCACGACTAGCGGGGGTGGGGGAGCTGTTTTTT. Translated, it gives CASSSRLAGVGELFF.

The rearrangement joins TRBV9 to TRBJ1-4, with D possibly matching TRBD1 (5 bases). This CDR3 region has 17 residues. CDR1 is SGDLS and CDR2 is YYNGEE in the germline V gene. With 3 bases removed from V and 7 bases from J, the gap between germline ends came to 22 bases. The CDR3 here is CASSGDSPGVEIEKLFF. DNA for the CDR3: TGTGCCAGCAGCGGAGACAGTCCAGGAGTGGAGATTGAAAAACTGTTTTTT.

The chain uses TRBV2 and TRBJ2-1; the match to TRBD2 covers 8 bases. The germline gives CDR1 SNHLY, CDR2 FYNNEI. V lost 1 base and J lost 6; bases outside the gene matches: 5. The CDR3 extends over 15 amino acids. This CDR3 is CASSEGRGGGNEQFF. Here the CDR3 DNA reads TGTGCCAGCAGTGAAGGCCGGGGGGGAGGCAATGAGCAGTTCTTC.

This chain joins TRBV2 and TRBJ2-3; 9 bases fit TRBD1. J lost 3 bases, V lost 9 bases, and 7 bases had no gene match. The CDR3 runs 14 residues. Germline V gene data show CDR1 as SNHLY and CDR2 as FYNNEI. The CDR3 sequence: CASERDRVTDTQYF. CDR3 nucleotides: TGTGCCAGTGAACGGGACAGGGTAACAGATACGCAGTATTTT.

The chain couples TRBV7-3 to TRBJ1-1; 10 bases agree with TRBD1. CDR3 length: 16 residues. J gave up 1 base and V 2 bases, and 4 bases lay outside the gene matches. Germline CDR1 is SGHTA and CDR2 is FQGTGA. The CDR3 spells CASSLRRTGGNTEAFF. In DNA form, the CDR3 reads TGTGCCAGCAGCTTACGGAGGACAGGGGGGAACACTGAAGCTTTCTTT.

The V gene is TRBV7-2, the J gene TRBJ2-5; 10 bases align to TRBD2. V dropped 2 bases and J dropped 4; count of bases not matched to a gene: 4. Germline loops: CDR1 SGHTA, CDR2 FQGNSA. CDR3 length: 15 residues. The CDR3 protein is CASSLSGGVGETQYF. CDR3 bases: TGTGCCAGCAGCTTAAGCGGGGGGGTGGGAGAGACCCAGTACTTC. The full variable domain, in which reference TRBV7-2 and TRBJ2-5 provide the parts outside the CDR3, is GAGVSQSPSNKVTEKGKDVELRCDPISGHTALYWYRQSLGQGLEFLIYFQGNSAPDKSGLPSDRFSAERTGGSVSTLTIQRTQQEDSAVYLCASSLSGGVGETQYFGPGTRLLVL.

The CDR3 reads CASRTDRIYKAFF. The CDR3 DNA follows: TGTGCCAGCAGAACGGACAGAATTTACAAAGCTTTCTTT. This rearrangement joins TRBV6-5 to TRBJ1-1; D possibly corresponds to TRBD1 (6 bases). Trimming pared 6 bases from V and 9 bases from J, leaving 17 bases between. Germline V gene data show CDR1 as MNHEY and CDR2 as SVGAGI. The CDR3 loop spans 13 amino acids.

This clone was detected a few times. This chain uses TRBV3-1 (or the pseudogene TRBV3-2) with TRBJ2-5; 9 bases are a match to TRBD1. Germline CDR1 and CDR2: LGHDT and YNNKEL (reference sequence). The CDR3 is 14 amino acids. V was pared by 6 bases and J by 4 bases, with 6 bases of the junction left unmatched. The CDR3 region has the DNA TGTGCCAGCAGACAGGGGGCTGAGGGAGAGACCCAGTACTTC. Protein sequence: CASRQGAEGETQYF.

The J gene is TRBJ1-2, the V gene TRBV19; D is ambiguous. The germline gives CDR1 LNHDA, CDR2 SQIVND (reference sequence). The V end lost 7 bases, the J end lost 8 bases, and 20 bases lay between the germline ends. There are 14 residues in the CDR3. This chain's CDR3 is CASTLDRRARGYTF. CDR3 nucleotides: TGTGCCAGTACCCTCGACCGGAGGGCCCGGGGCTACACCTTC.

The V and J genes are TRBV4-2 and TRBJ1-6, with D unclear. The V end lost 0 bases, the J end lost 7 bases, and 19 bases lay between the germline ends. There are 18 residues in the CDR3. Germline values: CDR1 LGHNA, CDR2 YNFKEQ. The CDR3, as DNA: TGTGCCAGCAGCCAAGAAGGGTATAAGAGGGCGCGGAATTCACCCCTCCACTTT. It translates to CASSQEGYKRARNSPLHF.

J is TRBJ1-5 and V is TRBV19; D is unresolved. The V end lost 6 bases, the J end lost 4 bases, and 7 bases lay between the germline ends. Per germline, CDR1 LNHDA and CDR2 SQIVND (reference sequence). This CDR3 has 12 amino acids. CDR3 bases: TGTGCCAGTAGGGCAAGAAATCAGCCCCAGCATTTT. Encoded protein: CASRARNQPQHF. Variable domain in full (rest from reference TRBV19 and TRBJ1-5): DGGITQSPKYLFRKEGQNVTLSCEQNLNHDAMYWYRQDPGQGLRLIYYSQIVNDFQKGDIAEGYSVSREKKESFPLTVTSAQKNPTAFYLCASRARNQPQHFGDGTRLSIL.

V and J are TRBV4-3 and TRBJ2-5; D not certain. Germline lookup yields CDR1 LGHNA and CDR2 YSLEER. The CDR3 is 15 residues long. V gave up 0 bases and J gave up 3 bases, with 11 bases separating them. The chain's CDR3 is CASSQEGSYEETQYF. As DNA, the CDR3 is TGCGCCAGCAGCCAAGAGGGCAGTTACGAAGAGACCCAGTACTTC.

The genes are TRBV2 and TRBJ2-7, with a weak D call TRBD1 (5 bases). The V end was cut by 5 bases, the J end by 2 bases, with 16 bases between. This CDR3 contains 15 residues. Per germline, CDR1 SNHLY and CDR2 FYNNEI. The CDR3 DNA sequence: TGTGCCAGCAGTATCCCAGCGACAGTGACCTACGAGCAGTACTTC. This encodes CASSIPATVTYEQYF.

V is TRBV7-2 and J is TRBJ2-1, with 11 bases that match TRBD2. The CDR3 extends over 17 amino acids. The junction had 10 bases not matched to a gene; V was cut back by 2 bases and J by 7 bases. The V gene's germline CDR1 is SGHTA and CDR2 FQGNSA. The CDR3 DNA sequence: TGTGCCAGCAGCTTACAGACGATGACTAGCGGGGTTAATGAGCAGTTCTTC. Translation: CASSLQTMTSGVNEQFF.

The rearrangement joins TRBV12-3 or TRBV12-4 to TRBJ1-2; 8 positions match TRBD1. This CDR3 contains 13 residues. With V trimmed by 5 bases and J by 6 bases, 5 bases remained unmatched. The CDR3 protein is CASSPGGADGYTF. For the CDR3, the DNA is TGTGCCAGCAGTCCAGGGGGCGCAGATGGCTACACCTTC.

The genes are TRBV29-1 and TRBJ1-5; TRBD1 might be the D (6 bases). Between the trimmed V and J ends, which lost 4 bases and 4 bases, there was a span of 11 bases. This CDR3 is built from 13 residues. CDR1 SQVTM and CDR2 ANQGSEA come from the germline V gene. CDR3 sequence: CSVGGTKNQPQHF. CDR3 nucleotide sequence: TGCAGCGTTGGGGGGACAAAAAATCAGCCCCAGCATTTT.

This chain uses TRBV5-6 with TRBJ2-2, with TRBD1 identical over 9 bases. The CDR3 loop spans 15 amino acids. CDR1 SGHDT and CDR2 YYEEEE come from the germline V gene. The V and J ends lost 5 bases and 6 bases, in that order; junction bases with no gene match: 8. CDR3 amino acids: CASSSPGQGAGELFF. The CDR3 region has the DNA TGTGCCAGCAGTTCCCCGGGACAGGGAGCCGGGGAGCTGTTTTTT.

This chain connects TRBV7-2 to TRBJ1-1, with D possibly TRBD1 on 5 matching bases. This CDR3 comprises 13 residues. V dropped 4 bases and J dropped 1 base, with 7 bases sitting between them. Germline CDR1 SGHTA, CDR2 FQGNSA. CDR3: CASSSGPNTEAFF. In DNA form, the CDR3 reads TGTGCCAGCAGCTCAGGGCCGAACACTGAAGCTTTCTTT.

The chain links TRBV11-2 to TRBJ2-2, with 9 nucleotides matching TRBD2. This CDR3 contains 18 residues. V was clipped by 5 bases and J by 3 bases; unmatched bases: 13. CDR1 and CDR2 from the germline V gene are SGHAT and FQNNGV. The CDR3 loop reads CASSPTLAGSVYTGELFF. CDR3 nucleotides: TGTGCCAGCAGCCCCACTCTAGCGGGGTCCGTGTACACCGGGGAGCTGTTTTTT. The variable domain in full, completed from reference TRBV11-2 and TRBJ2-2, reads EAGVAQSPRYKIIEKRQSVAFWCNPISGHATLYWYQQILGQGPKLLIQFQNNGVVDDSQLPKDRFSAERLKGVDSTLKIQPAKLEDSAVYLCASSPTLAGSVYTGELFFGEGSRLTVL.

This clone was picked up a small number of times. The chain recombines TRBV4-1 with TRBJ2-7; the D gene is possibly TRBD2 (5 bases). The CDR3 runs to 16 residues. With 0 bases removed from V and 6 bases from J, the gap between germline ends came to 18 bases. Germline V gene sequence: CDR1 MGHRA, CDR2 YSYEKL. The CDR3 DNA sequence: TGCGCCAGCAGCCAAGATTACCGGGGAGATCCTTCCGAGCAGTACTTC. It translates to CASSQDYRGDPSEQYF.

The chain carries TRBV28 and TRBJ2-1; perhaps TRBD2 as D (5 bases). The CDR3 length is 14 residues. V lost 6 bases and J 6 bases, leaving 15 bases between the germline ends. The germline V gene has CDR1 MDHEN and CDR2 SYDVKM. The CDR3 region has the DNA TGTGCCAGCAGGCTAGGCGGGCATTCCAATGAGCAGTTCTTC. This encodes CASRLGGHSNEQFF.